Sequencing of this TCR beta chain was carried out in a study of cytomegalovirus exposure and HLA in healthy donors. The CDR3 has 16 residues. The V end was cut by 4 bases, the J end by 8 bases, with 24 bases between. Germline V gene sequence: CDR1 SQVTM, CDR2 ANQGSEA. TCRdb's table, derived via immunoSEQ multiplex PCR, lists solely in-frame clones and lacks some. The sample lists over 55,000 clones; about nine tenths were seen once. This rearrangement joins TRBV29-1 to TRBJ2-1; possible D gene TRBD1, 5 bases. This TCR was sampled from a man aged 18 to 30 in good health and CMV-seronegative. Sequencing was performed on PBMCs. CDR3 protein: CSVAGPNRGLRDEQFF. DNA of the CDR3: TGCAGCGTTGCGGGCCCGAATAGGGGTCTCCGCGATGAGCAGTTCTTC.